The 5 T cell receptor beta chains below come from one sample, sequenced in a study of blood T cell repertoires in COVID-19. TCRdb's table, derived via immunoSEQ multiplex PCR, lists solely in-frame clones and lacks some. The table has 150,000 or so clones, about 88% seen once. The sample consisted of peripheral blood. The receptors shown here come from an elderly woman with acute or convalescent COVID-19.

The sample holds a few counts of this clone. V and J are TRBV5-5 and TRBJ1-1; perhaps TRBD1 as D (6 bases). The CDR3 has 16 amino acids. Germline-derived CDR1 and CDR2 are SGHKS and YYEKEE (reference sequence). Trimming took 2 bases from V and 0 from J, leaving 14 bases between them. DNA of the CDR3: TGTGCCAGCAGCTTCCTGACAGGTACAATGAACACTGAAGCTTTCTTT. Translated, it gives CASSFLTGTMNTEAFF.

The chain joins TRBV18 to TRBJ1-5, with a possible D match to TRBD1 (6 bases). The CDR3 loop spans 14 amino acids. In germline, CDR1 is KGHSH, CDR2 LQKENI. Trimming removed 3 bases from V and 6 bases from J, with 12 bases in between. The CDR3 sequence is CASSPATGSQPQHF. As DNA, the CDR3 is TGTGCCAGCTCACCGGCGACAGGTTCTCAGCCCCAGCATTTT.

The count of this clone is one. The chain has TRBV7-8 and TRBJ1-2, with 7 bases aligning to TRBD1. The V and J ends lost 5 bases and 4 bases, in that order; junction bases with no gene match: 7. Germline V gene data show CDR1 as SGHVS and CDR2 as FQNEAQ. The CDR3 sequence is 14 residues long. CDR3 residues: CASSLGQVLYGYTF. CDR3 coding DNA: TGTGCCAGCAGCCTCGGACAGGTTCTCTATGGCTACACCTTC.

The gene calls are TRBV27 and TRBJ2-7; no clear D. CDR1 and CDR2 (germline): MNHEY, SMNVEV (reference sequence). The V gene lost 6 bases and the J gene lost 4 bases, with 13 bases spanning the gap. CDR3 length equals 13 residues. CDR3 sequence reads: CASSRVVGYEQYF. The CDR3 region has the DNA TGTGCCAGCAGCCGCGTGGTCGGGTACGAGCAGTACTTC.

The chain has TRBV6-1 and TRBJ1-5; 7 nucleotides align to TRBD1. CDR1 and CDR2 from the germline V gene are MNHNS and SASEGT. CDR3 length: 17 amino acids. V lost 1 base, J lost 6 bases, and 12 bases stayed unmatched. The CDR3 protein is CASSEGARQGEGQPQHF. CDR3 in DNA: TGTGCCAGCAGTGAAGGAGCTCGACAGGGCGAGGGTCAGCCCCAGCATTTT.